The table lists the clone carrying this T cell receptor (beta chain) with a count of one. Its antigen is not identified. These data come from a study of cytomegalovirus exposure and HLA in healthy donors. Study in general: The Caucasian-associated ancestry cluster contained about 80% of the 300 to 400 genotyped donors.

Germline V gene lookup returns CDR1 MNHNS and CDR2 SASEGT. V was clipped by 5 bases and J by 4 bases; unmatched bases: 7. This CDR3 has 15 residues. This PCR relied on a set of 60 Vbeta primers and 13 Jbeta primers. Sequencing was performed with immunoSEQ multiplex PCR; in TCRdb, only in-frame clones are kept and a portion is missing. There are about 76,000 clones in the sample; roughly 82% occur only once, and about 12% lies in the top ten. Study conclusions and caveats: The likely origin of a cluster of highly shared sequence variants was a sequencing artifact.

While unrecorded immune exposures were likely, the donors were nominally healthy when sampled. Sequenced sample: PBMCs. The sequence was collected from a male donor in good health and CMV-seropositive. V usage is TRBV6-1 and J usage is TRBJ1-4, with TRBD1 identical over 7 bases. CDR3 nucleotide sequence: TGTGCCAGCAGTACCGACAGGGCTGTTAATGAAAAACTGTTTTTT. Protein: CASSTDRAVNEKLFF.